The T cell receptor (beta chain) described here comes from a study of beta chain features in type 1 diabetes. Whole-study context: Comparable age, gender and cell yields were observed in patients relative to healthy donors. Study findings and constraints: HLA influence on TCRB rearrangement stayed unresolved here.

Sequenced material consisted of expressed TCRB transcripts (all of the isolated RNA was reverse transcribed). Sequenced by immunoSEQ multiplex PCR; TCRdb stores in-frame clones only, minus some. The data show some 220,000 clones, roughly 10% seen once. Trimming shortened V by 5 bases and J by 7 bases, and 17 bases separated the two germline ends. The CDR3 is 14 residues long. CDR1 is MNHEY, CDR2 SMNVEV, per germline (reference sequence). This clone was seen at least ten times. Antigen: not known. This chain joins TRBV27 and TRBJ1-2; D might be TRBD1 (5 bases). The sequence was collected from a man younger than 30 in good health. The sequenced sample was central memory CD4+ T cells from blood. The CDR3 reads CASSLRQQVPGYTF. The CDR3 DNA reads as TGTGCCAGCAGTCTACGTCAACAGGTCCCTGGCTACACCTTC.